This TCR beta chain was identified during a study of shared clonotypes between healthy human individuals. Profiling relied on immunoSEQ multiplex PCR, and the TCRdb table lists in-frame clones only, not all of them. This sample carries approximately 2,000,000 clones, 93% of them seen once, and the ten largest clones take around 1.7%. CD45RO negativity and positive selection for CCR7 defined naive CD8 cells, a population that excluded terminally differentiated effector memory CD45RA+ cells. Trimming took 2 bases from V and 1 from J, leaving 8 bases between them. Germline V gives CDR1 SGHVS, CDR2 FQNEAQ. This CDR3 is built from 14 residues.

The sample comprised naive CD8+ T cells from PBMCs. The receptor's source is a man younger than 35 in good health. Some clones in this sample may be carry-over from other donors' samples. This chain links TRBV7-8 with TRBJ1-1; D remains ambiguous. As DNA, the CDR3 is TGTGCCAGCAGCTTATTTGCCGGGAACACTGAAGCTTTCTTT. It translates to CASSLFAGNTEAFF. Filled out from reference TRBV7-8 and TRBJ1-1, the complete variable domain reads GAGVSQSPRYKVAKRGQDVALRCDPISGHVSLFWYQQALGQGPEFLTYFQNEAQLDKSGLPSDRFFAERPEGSVSTLKIQRTQQEDSAVYLCASSLFAGNTEAFFGQGTRLTVV.